The entry below describes one TCR beta chain. As originally analysed: Estimation of nucleated cell counts relied on the amplification of reference gene primers. The table came from immunoSEQ multiplex PCR; TCRdb's copy has only in-frame clones and leaves some out. V, J and clone size were drawn from that table, and D and trimming were deduced from the DNA. The data show 70,000 to 95,000 clones, roughly 82% seen once. This specimen comes from a study of blood T cell repertoires in COVID-19. Study-level information: The United States, Italy and Spain supplied acute and convalescent COVID-19 samples. T cells, B-cell-depleted T cells, or PBMCs provided the cDNA or gDNA that served as material.

The trim removed 5 bases at V and 4 bases at J, leaving 4 bases unmatched. CDR3 length: 13 amino acids. Germline CDR1 reads SEHNR; CDR2 reads FQNEAQ (reference sequence). This chain joins TRBV7-9 and TRBJ2-7; 8 nucleotides line up with TRBD2. Specimen: peripheral blood. The origin of this receptor is a human donor in a cohort sampled during active COVID-19. CDR3: CASSPGGGYEQYF. CDR3 sequence (DNA): TGTGCCAGCAGCCCCGGGGGGGGATACGAGCAGTACTTC. Looking up the rest from reference TRBV7-9 and TRBJ2-7 gives the full variable domain: DTGVSQNPRHKITKRGQNVTFRCDPISEHNRLYWYRQTLGQGPEFLTYFQNEAQLEKSRLLSDRFSAERPKGSFSTLEIQRTEQGDSAMYLCASSPGGGYEQYFGPGTRLTVT.